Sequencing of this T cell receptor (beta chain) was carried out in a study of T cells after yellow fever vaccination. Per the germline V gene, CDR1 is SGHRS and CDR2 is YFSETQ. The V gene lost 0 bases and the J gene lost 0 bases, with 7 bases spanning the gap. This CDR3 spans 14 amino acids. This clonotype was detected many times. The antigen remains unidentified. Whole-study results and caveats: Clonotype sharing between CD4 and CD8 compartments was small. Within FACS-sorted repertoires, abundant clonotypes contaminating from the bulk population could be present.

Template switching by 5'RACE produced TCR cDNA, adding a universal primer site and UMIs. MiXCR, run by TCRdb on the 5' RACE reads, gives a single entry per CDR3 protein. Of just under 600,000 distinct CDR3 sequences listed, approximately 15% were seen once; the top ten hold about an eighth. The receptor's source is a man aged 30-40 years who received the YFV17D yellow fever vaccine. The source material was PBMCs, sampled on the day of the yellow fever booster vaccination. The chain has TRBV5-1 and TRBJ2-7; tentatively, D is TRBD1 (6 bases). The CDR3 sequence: CASSLGQASYEQYF. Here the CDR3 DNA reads TGCGCCAGCAGCTTGGGACAGGCCTCCTACGAGCAGTACTTC.